Listed below are T cell receptor beta chains from one sample, sequenced in a study of T cell changes during pregnancy in multiple sclerosis. Produced via immunoSEQ multiplex PCR; TCRdb's table is partial and in-frame only. Of around 55,000 clones listed, roughly 94% were seen once; the top ten hold roughly 3.5%. The sequencing here drew on CD8+ T cells from peripheral blood mononuclear cells, taken in the third trimester of pregnancy. The receptors originated from a female donor with multiple sclerosis, enrolled in a pregnancy study. CDR3s include the opening cysteine and the closing phenylalanine or tryptophan.

TRBV7-9,TRBJ1-4,CASSEGSNEKLFF
TRBV5-6,TRBJ2-3,CASSGASTDTQYF
TRBV6-5,TRBJ2-1,CASSSDIYNEQFF
TRBV5-1,TRBJ2-1,CASSFSLAGGNEQFF
TRBV27,TRBJ2-7,CASGYRDNSYEQYF
TRBV19,TRBJ1-1,CASMKLQEAFF
TRBV2,TRBJ1-5,CASSEGNLRFQPQHF
TRBV5-6,TRBJ1-6,CASSLPPGTENSPLHF
TRBV13,TRBJ1-3,CASSLVTGAGNTIYF
TRBV5-1,TRBJ2-6,CASSLAGTGGPGANVLTF
TRBV2,TRBJ2-7,CASETNDEQYF
TRBV10-2,TRBJ2-7,CASSEVVGGPNEQYF
TRBV19,TRBJ1-1,CASKLRDLNTEAFF
TRBV11-3,TRBJ2-1,CASSLGRELINEQFF
TRBV2,TRBJ1-1,CASRYRVAEAFF
TRBV7-2,TRBJ2-2,CASSLLIAVNTGELFF
TRBV6-6,TRBJ1-6,CATISRQGSPPLHF
TRBV7-9,TRBJ2-5,CASSEDRARETQYF
TRBV7-9,TRBJ2-3,CASSYRPGGGTDTQYF
TRBV5-4,TRBJ1-2,CASSAGPTYGYTF
TRBV5-5,TRBJ1-1,CASAATGALNTEAFF
TRBV5-6,TRBJ2-5,CASSLEAGDWETQYF
TRBV7-2,TRBJ2-3,CASSSPHWDRDPYTDTQYF
TRBV18,TRBJ1-1,CASSPRTGLNTEAFF
TRBV10-1,TRBJ2-2,CASSDTSLDTGELFF
TRBV4-1,TRBJ1-1,CASRTRGDTEAFF
TRBV2,TRBJ2-1,CASRVWQGEDNEQFF
TRBV7-6,TRBJ2-1,CASSLGYAGNEQFF
TRBV30,TRBJ2-2,CAWEASGISTGELFF
TRBV10-1,TRBJ2-5,CASSEVGAQETQYF
TRBV28,TRBJ2-3,CASSLLWRQSTDTQYF
TRBV5-3,TRBJ1-6,CARSYPTDYNSPLHF
TRBV11-2,TRBJ2-7,CASSPGTGYYEQYF
TRBV4-1,TRBJ2-7,CASSQEGGLAVYEQYF
TRBV28,TRBJ2-1,CASTVDGSSYNEQFF
TRBV5-1,TRBJ2-7,CASSSDRYEQYF
TRBV6-1,TRBJ1-2,CASSDWVQGQDGYTF
TRBV6-5,TRBJ1-2,CASSYGGTGGAYGYTF
TRBV11-2,TRBJ2-7,CASSPPGQGFEEQYF
TRBV5-1,TRBJ2-7,CASSLAAGTRYYEQYF
TRBV11-1,TRBJ2-7,CASSLARGGSEQYF
TRBV10-3,TRBJ2-1,CAISFRGADEQFF
TRBV4-1,TRBJ2-5,CASSLRLAEETQYF
TRBV5-4,TRBJ2-7,CASSLGTSGNYEQYF
TRBV4-2,TRBJ1-4,CASSQAGTGVEKLFF
TRBV5-1,TRBJ1-1,CASSLAGVMHTEAFF
TRBV29-1,TRBJ2-2,CSVALAGGTGELFF
TRBV28,TRBJ1-5,CASSPDRDSNQPQHF
TRBV4-1,TRBJ2-7,CASSQDPLAGGSEQYF